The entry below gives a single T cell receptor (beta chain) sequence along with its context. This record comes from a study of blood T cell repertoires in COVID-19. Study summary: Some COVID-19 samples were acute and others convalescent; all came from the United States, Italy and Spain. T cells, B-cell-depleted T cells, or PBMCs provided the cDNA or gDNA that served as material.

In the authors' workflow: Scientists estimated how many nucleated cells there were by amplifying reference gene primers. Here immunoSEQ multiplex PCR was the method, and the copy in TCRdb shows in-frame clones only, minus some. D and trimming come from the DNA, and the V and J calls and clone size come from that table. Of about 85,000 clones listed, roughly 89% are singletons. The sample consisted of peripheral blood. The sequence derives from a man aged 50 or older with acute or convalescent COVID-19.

The CDR3 is CASSTWDSLNTEAFF. Here the CDR3 DNA reads TGTGCCAGCAGCACATGGGACAGCTTGAACACTGAAGCTTTCTTT. The chain joins TRBV6-6 to TRBJ1-1, with 7 bases fitting TRBD1. The CDR3 runs to 15 residues. Germline CDR1 is MNHNY and CDR2 is SVGAGI (reference sequence). Trimming removed 6 bases from V and 0 bases from J; junction bases left unmatched: 7.